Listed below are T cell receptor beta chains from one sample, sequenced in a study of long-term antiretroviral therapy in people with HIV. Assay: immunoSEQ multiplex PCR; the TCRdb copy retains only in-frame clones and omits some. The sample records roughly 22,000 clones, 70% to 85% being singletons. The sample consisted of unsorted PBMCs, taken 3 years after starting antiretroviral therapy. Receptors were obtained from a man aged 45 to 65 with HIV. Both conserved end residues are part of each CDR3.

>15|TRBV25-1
CASSEGTGLNRAQHF
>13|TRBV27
CASSSTRGWVAFF
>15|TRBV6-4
CASSSGGLRTDTQYF
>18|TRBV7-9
CASSLALAGGPPYNEQFF
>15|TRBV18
CASSPGTATNEKLFF
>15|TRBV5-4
CASSQGLGSNQPQHF
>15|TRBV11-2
CASSASSGGTYEQYF
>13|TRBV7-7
CASSLNTQETQYF
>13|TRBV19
CASSSGGAYEQYF
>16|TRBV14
CASSQGPGSSYNEQFF
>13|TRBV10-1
CASSDGTGEKLFF
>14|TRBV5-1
CASSLGGPHTEAFF
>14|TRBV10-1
CATLHRNLNEKLFF
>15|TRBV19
CASSIVRGGRDGYTF
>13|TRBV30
CAWSYLGPYEQYF
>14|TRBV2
CASRNLGQSYEQYF
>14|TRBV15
CATSRDGNNSPLHF
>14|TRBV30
CAWSTPPGNQPQHF
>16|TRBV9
CASSLGLGASNYEQYF
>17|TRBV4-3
CASSAITGTANTGELFF
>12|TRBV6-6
CASSLNRYEQYF
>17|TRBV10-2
CASSETMEGGLGPAQHF
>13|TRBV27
CASSYGPGGEQYF
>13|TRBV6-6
CASSYSPGSEAFF
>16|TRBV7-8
CASSRPRFWSNQPQHF
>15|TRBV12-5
CASGSPGYKGYEQFF
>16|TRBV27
CASRRLAGSSTDTQYF
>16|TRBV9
CASSVLGETGPDEQYF
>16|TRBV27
CASSLSGGLLYNEQFF